This TCR beta chain was identified in a study of response to subunit inactivated influenza vaccine. This clonotype was counted a few times. Its antigen is not identified. General observations from the study: A suggestion made by the authors is that each seasonal influenza vaccination recruits few new T cells.

One entry per CDR3 protein results from TCRdb running MiXCR on the RT-PCR reads. The repertoire holds under 500,000 distinct CDR3 sequences, with 11% as singletons. Trimming left V 3 bases short and J 3 bases short, with 15 bases between. This CDR3 has 15 amino acids. CDR1 DFQATT and CDR2 SNEGSKA come from the germline V gene (reference sequence). V is TRBV20-1 and J is TRBJ2-1; D could derive from TRBD1 or TRBD2 (6 bases each). Sequenced here: PBMCs from blood, sampled 40 to 50 days after vaccination. The sequence was collected from a man aged 45-65 years who received an inactivated influenza vaccine. CDR3 nucleotide sequence: TGCAGTGCTAGTCAGGCCGGGGGCGTCTACAATGAGCAGTTCTTC. This encodes CSASQAGGVYNEQFF.